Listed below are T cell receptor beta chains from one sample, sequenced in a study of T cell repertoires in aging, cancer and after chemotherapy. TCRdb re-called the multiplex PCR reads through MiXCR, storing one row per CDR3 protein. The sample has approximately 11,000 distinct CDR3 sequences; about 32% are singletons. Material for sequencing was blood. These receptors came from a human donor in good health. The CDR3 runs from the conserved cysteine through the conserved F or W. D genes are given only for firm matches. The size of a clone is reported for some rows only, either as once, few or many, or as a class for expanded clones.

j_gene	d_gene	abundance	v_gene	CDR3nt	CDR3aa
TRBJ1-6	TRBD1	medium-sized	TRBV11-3	TGTGCCAGCAGCTTGGGGACAGGGGTTTCACCCCTCCACTTT	CASSLGTGVSPLHF
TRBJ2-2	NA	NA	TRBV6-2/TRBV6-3	TGTGCCAGCAGCTTCCAATGGGGGCAGGCCTCGAACACCGGGGAGCTGTTTTTT	CASSFQWGQASNTGELFF
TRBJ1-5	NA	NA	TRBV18	TGTGCCAGCTCACCATGGGGGACGGATAGCAATCAGCCCCAGCATTTT	CASSPWGTDSNQPQHF
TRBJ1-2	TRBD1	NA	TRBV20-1	TGCAGTGGTGAACAGGGGTTAAACTATGGCTACACCTTC	CSGEQGLNYGYTF
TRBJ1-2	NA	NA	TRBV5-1	TGCGCCAGCAGCTCAAACGCGGGGGGCCATTATGGCTACACCTTC	CASSSNAGGHYGYTF
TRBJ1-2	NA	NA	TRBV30	TGTGCCTGGACGCAGGGGACCGGGGGTGGCTACACCTTC	CAWTQGTGGGYTF
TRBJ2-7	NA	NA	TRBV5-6	TGTGCCAGCACCTTAGACGTAGGTCCCTACGAGCAGTACTTC	CASTLDVGPYEQYF
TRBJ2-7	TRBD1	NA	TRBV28	TGTGCCAGCAGTTCCTCCGGGACAGGGAACTACGAGCAGTACTTC	CASSSSGTGNYEQYF
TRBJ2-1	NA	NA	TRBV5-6	TGCGCCAGCAGCCATCGGCTTATCTCCTACAATGAGCAGTTCTTC	CASSHRLISYNEQFF
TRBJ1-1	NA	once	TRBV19	TGTGCCAGTAGTATAGATCGTGGAGACAGGGAAGCTTTCTTT	CASSIDRGDREAFF
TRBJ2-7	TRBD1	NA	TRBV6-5	TGTGCCAGCAGTACGGGACAGGGGGCGTATTATCAGCAGTACTTC	CASSTGQGAYYQQYF
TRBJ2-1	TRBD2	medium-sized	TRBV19	TGTGCCAGTAGTCCCCAGGCCACGGGGGGGCCAATAAATGAGCAGTTCTTC	CASSPQATGGPINEQFF
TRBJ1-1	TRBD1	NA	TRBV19	TGTGCCAGTAGTATACGGGCAGGGGGGATAGATGAAGCTTTCTTT	CASSIRAGGIDEAFF
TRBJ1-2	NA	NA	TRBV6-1	TGTGCCAGCAGTTATTCCGGGAGGCAGGGATATAGCTACACCTTC	CASSYSGRQGYSYTF
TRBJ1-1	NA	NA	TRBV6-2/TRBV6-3	TGTGCCAGCAGTTCCATTGGGGGCACTGAAGCTTTCTTT	CASSSIGGTEAFF
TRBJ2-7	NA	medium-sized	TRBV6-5	TGTGCCAGCAGTTACGTCCAGGGAATCTCCTACGAGCAGTACTTC	CASSYVQGISYEQYF
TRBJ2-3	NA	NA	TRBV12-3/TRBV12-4	TGTGCCAGCAGTTTAGCGGGAGTGACGGATACGCAGTATTTT	CASSLAGVTDTQYF
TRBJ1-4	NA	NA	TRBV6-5	TGTGCCAGCAGTTACTCGCGGAGTGAAAAACTGTTTTTT	CASSYSRSEKLFF
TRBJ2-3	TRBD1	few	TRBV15	TGTGCCACCAGCGGACAGGGGGCCACAGATACGCAGTATTTT	CATSGQGATDTQYF
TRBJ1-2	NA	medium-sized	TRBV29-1	TGCAGCGTTGACAAGGCCTATGGCTACACCTTC	CSVDKAYGYTF
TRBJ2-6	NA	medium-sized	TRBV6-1	TGTGCCAGCGGAACTGGGGACTCTGGGGCCAACGTCCTGACTTTC	CASGTGDSGANVLTF
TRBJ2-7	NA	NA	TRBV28	TGTGCCAGCAGTACCCGACGGGTCGAGTACTTC	CASSTRRVEYF
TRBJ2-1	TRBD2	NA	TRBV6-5	TGTGCCAGCAGTCCCGGGACTAGCAATGAGCAGTTCTTC	CASSPGTSNEQFF
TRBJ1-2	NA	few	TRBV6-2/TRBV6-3	TGTGCCAGCAGTTACTCCCTGACGGCTAACTATGGCTACACCTTC	CASSYSLTANYGYTF
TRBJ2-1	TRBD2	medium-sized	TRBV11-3	TGTGCCAGCAGCTTTAGCGGGGGGGCCAATGAGCAGTTCTTC	CASSFSGGANEQFF
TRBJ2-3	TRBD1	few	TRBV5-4	TGTGCCAGCAGCTCATCAGGGGGCATCACAGATACGCAGTATTTT	CASSSSGGITDTQYF
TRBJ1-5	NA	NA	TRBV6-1	TGTGCCACACAGGGTGGGGGAGGGTTTGTAACGCATCAGCCCCAGCATTTT	CATQGGGGFVTHQPQHF
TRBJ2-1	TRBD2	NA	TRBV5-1	TGCGCCAGCAGCTTGTTCCCGACTAGCGGGAGGGCCGACGGTGAGCAGTTCTTC	CASSLFPTSGRADGEQFF
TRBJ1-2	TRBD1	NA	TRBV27	TGTGCCAGCAGTTTCCAGACAGGGGGATTGGACAACTATGGCTACACCTTC	CASSFQTGGLDNYGYTF
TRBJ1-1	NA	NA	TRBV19	TGTGCCAGTAGTATACGATACCTCACGGGTCCCAACACTGAAGCTTTCTTT	CASSIRYLTGPNTEAFF
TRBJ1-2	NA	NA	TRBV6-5	TGTGCCAGCAGTTACGGAACAGGGAACTATGGCTACACCTTC	CASSYGTGNYGYTF
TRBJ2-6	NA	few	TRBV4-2	TGTGCCAGCAGCCCCGAGGCAACAACTGGGGCCAACGTCCTGACTTTC	CASSPEATTGANVLTF
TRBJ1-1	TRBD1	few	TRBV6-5	TGTGCCAGCAGTCCCCCAGGGGGTCACACTGAAGCTTTCTTT	CASSPPGGHTEAFF
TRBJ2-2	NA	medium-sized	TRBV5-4	TGTGCCAGCAGCTTGGACAGGTCGAACACCGGGGAGCTGTTTTTT	CASSLDRSNTGELFF
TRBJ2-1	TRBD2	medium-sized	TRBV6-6	TGTGCCAGCAGTCTAGCGGGGGGGCCCGATGAGCAGTTCTTC	CASSLAGGPDEQFF
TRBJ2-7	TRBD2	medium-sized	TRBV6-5	TGTGCCAGCAGTTCTCCGGGACTAGCGTCCGAGCAGTACTTC	CASSSPGLASEQYF
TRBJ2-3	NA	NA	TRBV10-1	TGCGCCAGCGAGACAGATACGCAGTATTTT	CASETDTQYF
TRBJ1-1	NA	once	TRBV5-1	TGCGCCAGCAGCTTGACAGGGTCGCCTCAAGCTTTCTTT	CASSLTGSPQAFF
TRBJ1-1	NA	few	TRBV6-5	TGTGCCAGCAGTCCCCTCCGGGGGACTGAAGCTTTCTTT	CASSPLRGTEAFF
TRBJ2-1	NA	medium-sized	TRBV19	TGTGCCAGTAGTCTACGGGGGCATGAGCAGTTCTTC	CASSLRGHEQFF
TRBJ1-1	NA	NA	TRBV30	TGTGCCTGGAGTGTAGGGAGGGGGAACACTGAAGCTTTCTTT	CAWSVGRGNTEAFF
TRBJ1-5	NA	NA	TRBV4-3	TGCGCCAGCAGCCAAGTTCTGGGCCGGATCCAGCCCCAGCATTTT	CASSQVLGRIQPQHF
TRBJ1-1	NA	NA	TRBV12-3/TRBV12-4	TGTGCCAGCAGTGAAGGCACACCACAGGGATCTGACACTGAAGCTTTCTTT	CASSEGTPQGSDTEAFF
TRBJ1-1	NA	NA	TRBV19	TGTGCCAGTAGTACGGCAAAGGAGGGGATGAACACTGAAGCTTTCTTT	CASSTAKEGMNTEAFF
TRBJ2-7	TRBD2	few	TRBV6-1	TGTGCCAGCAGCGGCTCTAGCGGGGGGACCTACGAGCAGTACTTC	CASSGSSGGTYEQYF
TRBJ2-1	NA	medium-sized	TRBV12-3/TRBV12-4	TGTGCCAGCACCTTGGGGGGGCAGGCGAATGAGCAGTTCTTC	CASTLGGQANEQFF
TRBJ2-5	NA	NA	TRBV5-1	TGCGCCAGCAGCTTGGAACCGCAAGAGACCCAGTACTTC	CASSLEPQETQYF
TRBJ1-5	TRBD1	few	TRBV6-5	TGTGCCAGCAGTTATGGGGACAGGGTTGGGGACTATAGCAATCAGCCCCAGCATTTT	CASSYGDRVGDYSNQPQHF
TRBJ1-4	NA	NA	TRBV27	TGTGCCAGCAGTTTAGGGTGGGCTAATGAAAAACTGTTTTTT	CASSLGWANEKLFF
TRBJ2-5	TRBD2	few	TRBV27	TGTGCCAGCAGTTCCCGGACTAGCGGGGGGGTAGAGACCCAGTACTTC	CASSSRTSGGVETQYF
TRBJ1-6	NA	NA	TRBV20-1	TGCAGTGCTACCATGGTAGGGTCAAACTTCGTGTCTTCACCCCTCCACTTT	CSATMVGSNFVSSPLHF
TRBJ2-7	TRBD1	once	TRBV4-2	TGTGCCAGCAGCCAAGTTCGTCGGGACAGGGTCCACGAGCAGTACTTC	CASSQVRRDRVHEQYF
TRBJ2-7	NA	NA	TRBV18	TGTGCCAGCTCAGCTCCCAGCTCCTACGAGCAGTACTTC	CASSAPSSYEQYF
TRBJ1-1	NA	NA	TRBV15	TGTGCCACCAGCCCGACGGTGAACACTGAAGCTTTCTTT	CATSPTVNTEAFF
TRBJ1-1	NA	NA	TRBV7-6	TGTGCCAGCACCAGAGGAACCGGGAACACTGAAGCTTTCTTT	CASTRGTGNTEAFF
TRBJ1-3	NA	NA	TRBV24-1	TGTGCCACCAGCCCACCCGGGGGCTCTGGAAACACCATATATTTT	CATSPPGGSGNTIYF
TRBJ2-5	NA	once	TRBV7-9	TGTGCCAGCAGCTTAAAACAGACACAAGAGACCCAGTACTTC	CASSLKQTQETQYF
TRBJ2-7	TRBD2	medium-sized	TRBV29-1	TGCACCTCTAATGGGGGGGAAGGGAGCGAGCAGTACTTC	CTSNGGEGSEQYF
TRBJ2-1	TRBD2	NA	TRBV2	TGTGCCAGCCAGACTAGCGGGCCGAACAATGAGCAGTTCTTC	CASQTSGPNNEQFF
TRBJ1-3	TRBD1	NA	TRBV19	TGTGCCAGTAGGAATCCAGGGGGCATTTCTGGAAACACCATATATTTT	CASRNPGGISGNTIYF